One TCR beta chain is described in this entry. Per the germline V gene, CDR1 is LNHDA and CDR2 is SQIVND (reference sequence). The CDR3 loop spans 16 amino acids. The junction had 2 bases not matched to a gene; V was cut back by 3 bases and J by 0 bases. The data are from a study of control samples from healthy donors and cancer patients. The assay was immunoSEQ multiplex PCR, and TCRdb's table has in-frame clones only and misses some. The sample consists of some 130,000 clones, 92% of them appearing once. The chain couples TRBV19 to TRBJ2-2, with TRBD2 identical over 9 bases. The TCR was taken from a woman between 50 and 59 years old in good health. Sequenced input: blood. For the CDR3, the DNA is TGTGCCAGTAGTATTATAGCGGGAGCGAACACCGGGGAGCTGTTTTTT. This sequence encodes CASSIIAGANTGELFF.